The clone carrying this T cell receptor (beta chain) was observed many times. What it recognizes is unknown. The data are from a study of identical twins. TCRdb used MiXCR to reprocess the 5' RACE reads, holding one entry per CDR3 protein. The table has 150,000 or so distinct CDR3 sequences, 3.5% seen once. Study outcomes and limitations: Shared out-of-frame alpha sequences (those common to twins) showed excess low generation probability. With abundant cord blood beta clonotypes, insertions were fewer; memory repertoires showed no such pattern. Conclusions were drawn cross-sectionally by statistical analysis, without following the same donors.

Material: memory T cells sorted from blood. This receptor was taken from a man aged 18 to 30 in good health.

The CDR3: CASSTARGYEQYF. CDR3 nucleotides: TGTGCCAGTAGTACGGCGAGGGGCTACGAGCAGTACTTC. The chain uses TRBV19 and TRBJ2-7; D tentatively fits TRBD1 or TRBD2 (5 bases each). The germline V gene encodes CDR1 LNHDA and CDR2 SQIVND (reference sequence). The V end lost 4 bases, the J end lost 3 bases, and 10 bases lay between the germline ends. This CDR3 region has 13 residues.